Sequencing of this TCR beta chain was carried out in a study of blood T cell repertoires in COVID-19. Overall study context: Acute and convalescent COVID-19 specimens originated in the United States, Italy and Spain. Sample material is recorded as cDNA or gDNA derived from T cells, B-cell-depleted T cells, or PBMCs.

Germline V lookup: CDR1 ENHRY, CDR2 SYGVKD. The length of the CDR3 is 15 residues. The V end lost 7 bases, the J end lost 2 bases, and 14 bases lay between the germline ends. In the original analysis: Reference gene primer amplification gave estimated nucleated cell counts. The protocol was immunoSEQ multiplex PCR, while the TCRdb copy is restricted to in-frame clones and leaves out a portion. The DNA was the basis for D and trimming; V, J and clone size are from that table. The sample records 40,000 to 50,000 clones, approximately 88% being singletons. The chain carries TRBV10-3 and TRBJ2-2; no reliable D call. The source is a man aged 45-65 years with active COVID-19. Sequencing was performed on peripheral blood. DNA of the CDR3: TGTGCCATCACAGACTTACCTTTTAACACCGGGGAGCTGTTTTTT. Translated, it gives CAITDLPFNTGELFF.